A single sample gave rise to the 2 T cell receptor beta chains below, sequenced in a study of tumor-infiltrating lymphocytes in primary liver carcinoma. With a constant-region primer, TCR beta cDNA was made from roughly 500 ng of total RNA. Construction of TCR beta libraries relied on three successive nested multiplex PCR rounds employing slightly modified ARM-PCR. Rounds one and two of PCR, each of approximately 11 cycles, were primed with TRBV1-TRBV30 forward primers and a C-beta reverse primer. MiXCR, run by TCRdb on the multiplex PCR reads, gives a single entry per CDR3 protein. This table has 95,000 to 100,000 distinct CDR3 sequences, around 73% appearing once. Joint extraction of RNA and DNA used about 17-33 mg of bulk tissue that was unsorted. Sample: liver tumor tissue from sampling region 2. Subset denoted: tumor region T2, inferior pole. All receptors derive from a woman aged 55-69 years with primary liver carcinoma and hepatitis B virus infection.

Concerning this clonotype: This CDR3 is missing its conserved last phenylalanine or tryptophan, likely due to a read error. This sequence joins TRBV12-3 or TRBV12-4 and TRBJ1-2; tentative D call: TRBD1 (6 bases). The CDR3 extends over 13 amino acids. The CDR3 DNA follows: TGTGCCGGCACTACTGACAGGAACTGTGGCTACACCTCC. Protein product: CAGTTDRNCGYTS.

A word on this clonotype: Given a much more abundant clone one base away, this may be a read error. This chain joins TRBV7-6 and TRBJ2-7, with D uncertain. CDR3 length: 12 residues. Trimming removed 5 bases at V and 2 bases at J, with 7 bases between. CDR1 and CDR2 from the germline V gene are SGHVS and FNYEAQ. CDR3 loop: CASSPRTYEQYF. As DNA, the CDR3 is TGTGCCAGCAGCCCCCGCACCTACGAGCAGTACTTC.